The 23 T cell receptor beta chains below come from one sample, sequenced in a study of post-analysis software for immune sequencing data. The study, taken as a whole, reports: TRBV segments more frequent in patients than in controls numbered five and included TRBV5-6, TRBV5-1 and TRBV20-1.

No antigen is known for these receptors. Incorporated into the TCR beta cDNA libraries were unique molecular identifiers, which served to reduce PCR and sequencing biases. TCRdb re-called the PCR reads with MiXCR, one entry per CDR3 protein. The sample contains approximately 730,000 distinct CDR3 sequences, just over 45% of which appear only once. Sequencing input: blood. These receptors all come from a girl between 5 and 17 years old with multiple sclerosis.

Note on this clonotype: One end of the junction is discordant with germline, which a read error may explain. This sequence joins TRBV12-3 or TRBV12-4 and TRBJ2-3; D perhaps matches TRBD2 (6 bases). This CDR3 contains 14 residues. The CDR3 bases are TGTGCCAGCAGTGGAGGGGTGAGCGCAGATATGCAGTATTTT. Translating it yields CASSGGVSADMQYF.

V and J are TRBV7-2 and TRBJ2-7; TRBD2 matches 8 bases. The V gene's germline CDR1 is SGHTA and CDR2 FQGNSA. V gave up 4 bases and J gave up 0 bases; unmatched junction bases: 5. CDR3 size: 15 residues. CDR3 coding DNA: TGTGCCAGCAGCTGGGTAGCGGGGAGCTCCTACGAGCAGTACTTC. It codes for CASSWVAGSSYEQYF.

This chain connects TRBV20-1 to TRBJ2-7, with 7 positions matching TRBD2. The CDR3 is made up of 15 amino acids. Germline CDR1 is DFQATT and CDR2 is SNEGSKA (reference sequence). The V gene end was trimmed by 0 bases and the J gene end by 4 bases; junction bases not matched to a gene: 9. In nucleotides, the CDR3 is TGCAGTGCTAGAGATCATTGGCGGGAGTTGTACGAGCAGTACTTC. The encoded protein is CSARDHWRELYEQYF.

This clonotype appeared a few times. DNA for the CDR3: TGTGCCAGCAGTTTAGCGCCCGTACAGGGGTCAGATACGCAGTATTTT. Translation gives CASSLAPVQGSDTQYF. The chain joins TRBV12-3 or TRBV12-4 to TRBJ2-3, with 7 nucleotides matching TRBD1. Germline trimming cut 0 bases from V and 4 bases from J; bases unmatched to any gene: 7. This CDR3 is 16 amino acids long.

This clonotype was seen only a few times. This chain connects TRBV9 to TRBJ2-3; 14 bases align to TRBD2. V shed 4 bases, J shed 3 bases, and the junction held 7 bases outside the gene matches. The CDR3 spans 17 residues. Germline loops: CDR1 SGDLS, CDR2 YYNGEE. The CDR3 nucleotides read TGTGCCAGCAGCCCCGGGACTAGCGGGAGCGGTACAGATACGCAGTATTTT. This translates into CASSPGTSGSGTDTQYF.

J is TRBJ1-6 and V is TRBV28; D not resolved. The V gene's germline CDR1 is MDHEN and CDR2 SYDVKM. V lost 8 bases, J lost 6 bases, and 20 bases lay in between. CDR3 length equals 16 residues. CDR3 protein: CASLKPRVTPNSPLHF. In DNA form, the CDR3 reads TGTGCCAGCCTGAAGCCGAGGGTTACCCCTAATTCACCCCTCCACTTT.

The genes are TRBV20-1 and TRBJ2-7, with TRBD2 matching 12 bases. The DNA end lines up better with TRBJ2-5; the J call may be wrong. Per germline, CDR1 DFQATT and CDR2 SNEGSKA (reference sequence). This CDR3 has 15 residues. This CDR3 is CSAGSSGRAGETQYF. CDR3 nucleotides: TGCAGTGCTGGGTCTAGCGGGAGGGCCGGGGAGACCCAGTACTTC.

Here the CDR3 DNA reads TGTGCCAGCAGTTATCCGGGGTCTGGGGCCAACGTCCTGACTTTC. It codes for CASSYPGSGANVLTF. V usage is TRBV6-6 and J usage is TRBJ2-6; a weak D match, TRBD2 (5 bases). Germline CDR1 is MNHNY and CDR2 is SVGAGI (reference sequence). CDR3 length: 15 residues. V lost 3 bases and J lost 1, with 7 bases in between.

This rearrangement joins TRBV7-2 to TRBJ2-1; 9 bases agree with TRBD2. V dropped 6 bases and J dropped 12; count of bases not matched to a gene: 12. The germline CDR1 and CDR2 sequences are SGHTA and FQGNSA. CDR3 length: 14 residues. The chain's CDR3 is CASSPGLREGRQFF. The CDR3 nucleotides read TGTGCCAGCAGTCCGGGTTTGCGGGAGGGAAGGCAGTTCTTC.

The chain uses TRBV4-2 and TRBJ1-2, with D unclear. The CDR3 contains 15 residues. Germline loops: CDR1 LGHNA, CDR2 YNFKEQ. With 1 base removed from V and 6 bases from J, the gap between germline ends came to 15 bases. CDR3 DNA sequence: TGTGCCAGCAGCCAAGCACTTTTGATGCAGGATGGCTACACCTTC. Residues: CASSQALLMQDGYTF.

CDR3 amino acids: CSAPTGISTDTQYF. CDR3 DNA: TGCAGTGCTCCCACAGGGATAAGCACAGATACGCAGTATTTT. The rearrangement joins TRBV20-1 to TRBJ2-3; possible D gene TRBD1, 6 bases. The CDR3 is made up of 14 amino acids. Germline-derived CDR1 and CDR2 are DFQATT and SNEGSKA (reference sequence). Trimming left V 5 bases short and J 0 bases short, with 12 bases between.

The genes are TRBV12-3 or TRBV12-4 and TRBJ1-4; the D is unclear. V lost 6 bases and J 8 bases, leaving 16 bases between the germline ends. This CDR3 has 14 amino acids. DNA for the CDR3: TGTGCCAGCAGGCGGGTTGTGATGGGCGAAAAACTGTTTTTT. Protein product: CASRRVVMGEKLFF.

This clonotype showed up just once. The rearrangement links TRBV2 to TRBJ1-1; 8 nucleotides match TRBD1. Germline assignment: CDR1 SNHLY and CDR2 FYNNEI. Trimming at V came to 5 bases and at J to 1 base, leaving 6 bases not matched to a gene. The CDR3 contains 15 residues. The CDR3 DNA reads TGTGCCAGCAGTACCGGACAGGGTGGGAACACTGAAGCTTTCTTT. Residues: CASSTGQGGNTEAFF.

This clonotype has just a few counts. The rearrangement links TRBV20-1 to TRBJ2-7; 7 nucleotides match TRBD2. J was trimmed by 2 bases and V by 6 bases; bases with no gene match: 10. The germline gives CDR1 DFQATT, CDR2 SNEGSKA (reference sequence). This CDR3 region has 14 residues. As DNA, the CDR3 is TGCAGTGCCGACGCGCTAGCGGTAACCTACGAGCAGTACTTC. Translation: CSADALAVTYEQYF.

This clonotype was recorded a few times. This chain connects TRBV29-1 to TRBJ2-2; D gene unclear. The V and J ends lost 6 bases and 4 bases respectively, with 9 bases between them. Germline loops: CDR1 SQVTM, CDR2 ANQGSEA. The length of the CDR3 is 12 residues. The CDR3 protein is CSVLVGTGELFF. The CDR3 coding sequence is TGCAGCGTCTTAGTAGGCACCGGGGAGCTGTTTTTT.

Of note for this clonotype: The junction does not match germline at one end; this may be a read error. The CDR3, as DNA: TGTACCACCAGCAGCTGGAGTGGGGCCCACAATGGGCAGTTCTTC. Protein product: CTTSSWSGAHNGQFF. The chain couples TRBV15 to TRBJ2-1; TRBD1 is a possible D gene (5 bases). Germline V lookup: CDR1 LNHNV, CDR2 YYDKDF (reference sequence). The CDR3 has 15 residues.

The chain couples TRBV12-3 or TRBV12-4 to TRBJ2-1; D gene uncertain. V lost 5 bases, J lost 6 bases, and 11 bases lay in between. The length of the CDR3 is 13 residues. CDR3 sequence (DNA): TGTGCCAGCAGTCCGACTGGCAGCAATGAGCAGTTCTTC. Its translation: CASSPTGSNEQFF.

This rearrangement joins TRBV29-1 to TRBJ2-7; a possible D gene is TRBD2 (6 bases). V lost 6 bases and J 3 bases, leaving 18 bases between the germline ends. This CDR3 spans 14 amino acids. From germline, CDR1 is SQVTM and CDR2 ANQGSEA. The CDR3 region is CSVGVWTTNYEQYF. Written as DNA, the CDR3 is TGCAGCGTCGGGGTGTGGACTACAAACTACGAGCAGTACTTC.

This clonotype has only a few counts. The V call is TRBV6-6, the J call TRBJ2-5; maybe TRBD2 (5 bases). The CDR3 runs to 13 residues. V was clipped by 6 bases and J by 1 base, with 9 bases between them. The germline V gene encodes CDR1 MNHNY and CDR2 SVGAGI (reference sequence). The CDR3 protein is CASREAVQETQYF. The CDR3 nucleotides read TGTGCCAGCAGGGAGGCAGTCCAAGAGACCCAGTACTTC.

V gene TRBV7-8 combines with J gene TRBJ2-1; 9 nucleotides line up with TRBD2. V trimming: 10 bases; J trimming: 6 bases; junction bases outside the gene matches: 10. The length of the CDR3 is 14 residues. CDR1 is SGHVS, CDR2 FQNEAQ, per germline. The CDR3 sequence is CATVGLASSNEQFF. The CDR3 region has the DNA TGTGCCACCGTCGGACTAGCGAGCAGCAATGAGCAGTTCTTC.

The chain uses TRBV28 and TRBJ1-5, with a tentative D call TRBD1 (6 bases). The CDR3 length is 12 residues. Trimming left V 3 bases short and J 12 bases short, with 12 bases between. Germline values: CDR1 MDHEN, CDR2 SYDVKM. CDR3 nucleotide sequence: TGTGCCAGCAGTTTTCCACAGGGTCGCCAGCATTTT. This gives the protein CASSFPQGRQHF.

This chain joins TRBV4-2 and TRBJ1-6, with 7 positions matching TRBD1. CDR3 length: 16 amino acids. With 0 bases clipped from V and 1 base from J, the junction kept 0 bases outside the gene matches. CDR1 and CDR2 (germline): LGHNA, YNFKEQ. The chain's CDR3 is CASSQEQGSYNSPLHF. CDR3 DNA sequence: TGTGCCAGCAGCCAAGAACAGGGGTCCTATAATTCACCCCTCCACTTT.

The J gene is TRBJ2-3, the V gene TRBV7-9; 8 nucleotides match TRBD2. The V and J ends lost 2 bases and 1 base, in that order; junction bases with no gene match: 5. This CDR3 is built from 16 residues. CDR1 is SEHNR and CDR2 is FQNEAQ in the germline V gene (reference sequence). CDR3 amino acids: CASSLSSSGGTDTQYF. The CDR3 DNA reads TGTGCCAGCAGCTTAAGTAGTAGCGGGGGCACAGATACGCAGTATTTT.